This TCR beta chain was recovered during a study of lymphopenia after photon versus proton radiotherapy. Produced via immunoSEQ multiplex PCR; TCRdb's table is partial and in-frame only. The data contain about 35,000 clones, roughly 90% of them seen just once; the ten biggest clones take up nearly 15%. The sample in question was peripheral blood, obtained from a patient treated with photon-based radiotherapy. This clonotype was obtained from a man aged 55 to 70 with cholangiocarcinoma.

The DNA of the CDR3 is TGTGCCAGCAGTTTAACTAGCACAGATACGCAGTATTTT. Translation gives CASSLTSTDTQYF. The chain couples TRBV28 to TRBJ2-3; D not certain. Germline CDR1 MDHEN, CDR2 SYDVKM. Trimming removed 2 bases at V and 0 bases at J, with 3 bases between. This CDR3 region has 13 residues.